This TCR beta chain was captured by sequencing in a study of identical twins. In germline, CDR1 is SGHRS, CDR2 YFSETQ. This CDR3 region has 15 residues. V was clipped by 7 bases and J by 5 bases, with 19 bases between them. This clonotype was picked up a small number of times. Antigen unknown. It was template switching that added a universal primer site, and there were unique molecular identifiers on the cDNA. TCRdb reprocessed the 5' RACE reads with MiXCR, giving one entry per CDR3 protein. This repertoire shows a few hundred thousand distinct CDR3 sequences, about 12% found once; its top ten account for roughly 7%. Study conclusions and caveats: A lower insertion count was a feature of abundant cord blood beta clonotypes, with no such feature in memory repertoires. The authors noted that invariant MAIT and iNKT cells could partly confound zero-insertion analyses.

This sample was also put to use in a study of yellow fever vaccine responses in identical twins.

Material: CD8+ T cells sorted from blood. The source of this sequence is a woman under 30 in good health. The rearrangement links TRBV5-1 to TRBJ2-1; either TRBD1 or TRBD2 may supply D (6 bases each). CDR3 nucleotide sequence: TGCGCCAGCCAAACGGATTTAAGGGGGGACAATGAGCAGTTCTTC. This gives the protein CASQTDLRGDNEQFF.